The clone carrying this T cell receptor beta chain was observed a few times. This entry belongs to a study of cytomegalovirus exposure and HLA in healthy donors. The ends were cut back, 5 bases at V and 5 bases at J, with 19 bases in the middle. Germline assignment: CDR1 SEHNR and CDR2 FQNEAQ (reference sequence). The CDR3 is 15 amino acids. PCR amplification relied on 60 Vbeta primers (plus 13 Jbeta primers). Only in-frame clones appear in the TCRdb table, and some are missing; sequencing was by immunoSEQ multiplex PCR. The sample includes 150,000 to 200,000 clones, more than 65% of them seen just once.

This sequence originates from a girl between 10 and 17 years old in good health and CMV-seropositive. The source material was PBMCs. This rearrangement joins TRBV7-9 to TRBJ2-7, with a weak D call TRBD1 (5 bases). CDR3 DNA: TGTGCCAGCAGCAGATTTCAGGGATACGTCAACGAGCAGTACTTC. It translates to CASSRFQGYVNEQYF.